The 29 T cell receptor beta chains listed next were all sequenced from one sample in a study of cytomegalovirus exposure and HLA in healthy donors (dated by TCRdb to about 2017). To prepare the library, the immunoSEQ multiplex PCR assay was applied. For the multiplex PCR, a mixture combining 60 forward primers for TCR Vbeta segments and 13 reverse primers for TCR Jbeta segments was used. The table was pulled from immuneACCESS by TCRdb, which kept in-frame rearrangements only. Such tables lose some clones; where checked, under half of the loss comes from unresolved V genes, and the rest has no known cause. For this sample there are 95,000 to 110,000 clones; approximately 73% appear just once. The top ten hold 7.8% of the sample. Sample: PBMCs. The receptors here all came from a man younger than 40 in good health and CMV-seronegative.

This clone was seen a single time. CDR3 residues: CASSQDGQGGYGYTF. In nucleotides, the CDR3 is TGTGCCAGCAGCCAAGATGGGCAGGGGGGTTATGGCTACACCTTC. The rearrangement uses TRBV14 and TRBJ1-2, with TRBD1 matching 7 bases. CDR1 and CDR2 (germline): SGHDN, FVKESK. The CDR3 is 15 amino acids. J was trimmed by 5 bases and V by 0 bases; bases with no gene match: 6.

The chain links TRBV19 to TRBJ1-5; 8 nucleotides agree with TRBD1. V was pared by 7 bases and J by 0 bases, with 8 bases of the junction left unmatched. CDR1 and CDR2 from the germline V gene are LNHDA and SQIVND (reference sequence). The CDR3 covers 16 residues. In DNA, the CDR3 is TGTGCCAGTATCAGGCAGGGGGCCTTTAGCAATCAGCCCCAGCATTTT. It is translated as CASIRQGAFSNQPQHF.

The chain joins TRBV2 to TRBJ2-1, with D perhaps TRBD1 (5 bases). The CDR3 sequence is 11 residues long. Germline V gives CDR1 SNHLY, CDR2 FYNNEI. The V gene lost 5 bases and the J gene lost 10 bases, with 9 bases spanning the gap. For the CDR3, the DNA is TGTGCCAGCAGTTATCGACAGGAGCAGTTCTTC. This gives the protein CASSYRQEQFF.

Worth noting for this clone: One end of the junction does not line up with germline, which may come from a read error. The chain has TRBV5-1 and TRBJ2-1; TRBD1 matches 8 bases. The germline V gene encodes CDR1 SGHRS and CDR2 YFSETQ. This CDR3 comprises 16 residues. The CDR3 region has the DNA TGCGCCGGCAGCACTGGTATGGGGACAGGCTACAATGAGCAGTTCTTC. Residues: CAGSTGMGTGYNEQFF.

V gene TRBV5-4 combines with J gene TRBJ1-2, with TRBD1 matching 7 bases. This CDR3 region has 13 residues. V lost 0 bases, J lost 8 bases, and 4 bases stayed unmatched. Germline V gene lookup returns CDR1 SGHNT and CDR2 YYREEE (reference sequence). In nucleotides, the CDR3 is TGTGCCAGCAGCTTGGACAGGACAGGCGGCTACACCTTC. Its protein is CASSLDRTGGYTF.

The chain combines TRBV18 with TRBJ1-3; D unresolved. This CDR3 is built from 16 residues. With 1 base removed from V and 0 bases from J, the gap between germline ends came to 10 bases. The germline CDR1 and CDR2 sequences are KGHSH and LQKENI. The CDR3, as DNA: TGTGCCAGCTCACCACGTGCAGGCCGCTCTGGAAACACCATATATTTT. It translates to CASSPRAGRSGNTIYF.

The chain carries TRBV11-2 and TRBJ1-1; D is unresolved. The germline V and J ends were trimmed by 5 bases and 10 bases, with 11 bases remaining between them. CDR3 length equals 11 residues. Germline assignment: CDR1 SGHAT and CDR2 FQNNGV. This chain's CDR3 is CASSGYSGAFF. In nucleotides, the CDR3 is TGTGCCAGCAGCGGGTACAGCGGAGCTTTCTTT.

This sequence joins TRBV27 and TRBJ1-5; D unclear. This CDR3 comprises 14 residues. Germline values: CDR1 MNHEY, CDR2 SMNVEV (reference sequence). V was trimmed by 8 bases and J by 7 bases, leaving 18 bases between them. CDR3 DNA: TGTGCCAGCCGTCGGCTGGACGGGGAACAGCCCCAGCATTTT. Translation gives CASRRLDGEQPQHF.

This clone was seen more than once but under ten times. This sequence joins TRBV28 and TRBJ1-5, with D perhaps TRBD1 (5 bases). Germline V lookup: CDR1 MDHEN, CDR2 SYDVKM. Trimming removed 7 bases at V and 0 bases at J, with 10 bases between. There are 14 residues in the CDR3. Here the CDR3 DNA reads TGTGCCAGCACGGGGGTATATAGCAATCAGCCCCAGCATTTT. The encoded protein is CASTGVYSNQPQHF.

The table lists this clone with a count of one. The chain uses TRBV6-6 and TRBJ2-4; 7 nucleotides align to TRBD2. This CDR3 contains 16 residues. The V gene end was trimmed by 5 bases and the J gene end by 0 bases; junction bases not matched to a gene: 7. In germline, CDR1 is MNHNY, CDR2 SVGAGI (reference sequence). In nucleotides, the CDR3 is TGTGCCAGCAGTCCACCTAGCGGTCTAGCCAAAAACATTCAGTACTTC. Its protein is CASSPPSGLAKNIQYF.

This clone was recorded at least ten times. This chain connects TRBV7-9 to TRBJ1-3; D not certain. The CDR3 contains 12 residues. The ends were cut back, 5 bases at V and 4 bases at J, with 6 bases in the middle. CDR1 is SEHNR and CDR2 is FQNEAQ in the germline V gene (reference sequence). The DNA for the CDR3 is TGTGCCAGCAGCATGCAGGGAAACACCATATATTTT. Translated, it gives CASSMQGNTIYF.

The V and J genes are TRBV5-6 and TRBJ2-6; D is unresolved. V gave up 4 bases and J gave up 1 base, with 15 bases separating them. CDR1 and CDR2 (germline): SGHDT, YYEEEE. This CDR3 region has 17 residues. In DNA, the CDR3 is TGTGCCAGCAGCCCGATACGCCTACTGTCTGGGGCCAACGTCCTGACTTTC. Encoded protein: CASSPIRLLSGANVLTF.

This rearrangement joins TRBV7-3 to TRBJ1-1; a possible D gene is TRBD1 (6 bases). Germline CDR1 is SGHTA and CDR2 is FQGTGA. Trimming took 1 base from V and 4 from J, leaving 10 bases between them. The CDR3 totals 14 residues. In nucleotides, the CDR3 is TGTGCCAGCAGCTTAAAGGGGGAGAGCACTGAAGCTTTCTTT. Translation: CASSLKGESTEAFF.

This clone was seen many times. The V and J genes are TRBV6-4 and TRBJ2-1; D call uncertain. This CDR3 is 15 amino acids long. In germline, CDR1 is MRHNA, CDR2 SNTAGT. The ends were cut back, 5 bases at V and 3 bases at J, with 14 bases in the middle. The CDR3 is CASSPDPGGYNEQFF. The CDR3 region has the DNA TGTGCCAGCAGTCCAGACCCAGGTGGCTACAATGAGCAGTTCTTC.

There are a few counts of this clone. V gene TRBV5-1 combines with J gene TRBJ2-1; D might be TRBD2 (6 bases). CDR1 is SGHRS and CDR2 is YFSETQ in the germline V gene. The CDR3 extends over 16 amino acids. With 0 bases removed from V and 2 bases from J, the gap between germline ends came to 12 bases. CDR3 amino acids: CASSLEGTGAYNEQFF. The CDR3 DNA follows: TGCGCCAGCAGCTTGGAAGGGACTGGAGCCTACAATGAGCAGTTCTTC.

This clone has just a few counts. Other DNA sequences in the same sample also yield this CDR3. The J gene is TRBJ1-1, the V gene TRBV19; TRBD1 matches at 8 bases. The CDR3 is made up of 13 amino acids. V lost 3 bases to trimming and J lost 7 bases; unmatched junction nucleotides: 4. The germline V gene has CDR1 LNHDA and CDR2 SQIVND (reference sequence). CDR3 DNA: TGTGCCAGTAGTATTCGGACAGGGCGTGAAGCTTTCTTT. It is translated as CASSIRTGREAFF.

Comments on this clone: This same CDR3 is encoded by further DNA sequences in the sample. The chain recombines TRBV28 with TRBJ2-5; 13 bases are a match to TRBD2. Germline values: CDR1 MDHEN, CDR2 SYDVKM. V shed 6 bases, J shed 3 bases, and the junction held 10 bases outside the gene matches. This CDR3 region has 17 residues. The DNA of the CDR3 is TGTGCCAGCAGACCACTAGCGGGGGGGCCGATCGAAGAGACCCAGTACTTC. As protein: CASRPLAGGPIEETQYF.

V and J are TRBV30 and TRBJ2-7; tentatively, D is TRBD2 (7 bases). CDR1 and CDR2 (germline): GTSNPN, SVGIG (reference sequence). V lost 0 bases and J lost 5, with 11 bases in between. CDR3 length equals 13 residues. CDR3 nucleotides: TGTGCCTGGAGTGTGGGGGGGGCGGACGAGCAGTACTTC. Residues: CAWSVGGADEQYF.

CDR3 DNA: TGTGCCAGCAGCCCCGGACAGGGCTACGAGCAGTACTTC. This codes for CASSPGQGYEQYF. The chain recombines TRBV7-3 with TRBJ2-7; TRBD1 agrees at 8 bases. The CDR3 is 13 amino acids. Per the germline V gene, CDR1 is SGHTA and CDR2 is FQGTGA. After removal of 5 bases from V and 3 bases from J, the junction contained 3 bases not matched to a gene.

V and J are TRBV7-2 and TRBJ2-1; 10 nucleotides line up with TRBD2. V trimming: 1 base; J trimming: 5 bases; junction bases outside the gene matches: 8. The CDR3 has 17 residues. Germline CDR1 reads SGHTA; CDR2 reads FQGNSA. CDR3 amino acids: CASSLGSGGARNNEQFF. Here the CDR3 DNA reads TGTGCCAGCAGCTTAGGAAGCGGGGGGGCCAGGAACAATGAGCAGTTCTTC.

V gene TRBV15 combines with J gene TRBJ2-1; perhaps TRBD1 as D (5 bases). Trimming took 0 bases from V and 7 from J, leaving 10 bases between them. The CDR3 extends over 14 amino acids. CDR1 and CDR2 from the germline V gene are LNHNV and YYDKDF (reference sequence). The CDR3 DNA sequence: TGTGCCACCAGCAGAGACAGGGTTGGGAATGAGCAGTTCTTC. Amino acid sequence: CATSRDRVGNEQFF.

This clone was recorded once. This sequence joins TRBV6-6 and TRBJ1-2; weak D call: TRBD1 (6 bases). Trimming stripped 8 bases from V and 0 bases from J, with 19 bases between. CDR1 is MNHNY, CDR2 SVGAGI, per germline (reference sequence). The CDR3 spans 16 residues. The CDR3 loop is CASVREGGIPNYGYTF. Written as DNA, the CDR3 is TGTGCCAGCGTCCGGGAAGGGGGAATCCCTAACTATGGCTACACCTTC.

Only a few counts were recorded for this clone. The chain joins TRBV4-1 to TRBJ2-1; 7 nucleotides agree with TRBD2. The V gene end was trimmed by 1 base and the J gene end by 7 bases; junction bases not matched to a gene: 4. The CDR3 sequence is 14 residues long. CDR1 and CDR2 (germline): MGHRA, YSYEKL. The CDR3 region is CASSQGGSFNEQFF. CDR3 nucleotide sequence: TGCGCCAGCAGCCAAGGCGGGAGTTTTAATGAGCAGTTCTTC.

V is TRBV7-6 and J is TRBJ1-2; D is possibly TRBD1 (5 bases). Per germline, CDR1 SGHVS and CDR2 FNYEAQ. V was shortened by 3 bases and J by 3 bases, with 8 bases between the two germline ends. The CDR3 loop spans 13 amino acids. CDR3 nucleotides: TGTGCCAGCAGCTTGGGGCCGGACTATGGCTACACCTTC. It encodes CASSLGPDYGYTF.

The J gene is TRBJ2-4, the V gene TRBV2; D gene ambiguous. CDR1 and CDR2 from the germline V gene are SNHLY and FYNNEI. The CDR3 extends over 16 amino acids. The V gene lost 6 bases and the J gene lost 6 bases, with 21 bases spanning the gap. The CDR3 loop is CASRSPPGPVGNIQYF. The CDR3 bases are TGTGCCAGCAGGTCACCTCCAGGCCCGGTAGGAAACATTCAGTACTTC.

J is TRBJ1-4 and V is TRBV6-5, with 9 bases lining up with TRBD1. From germline, CDR1 is MNHEY and CDR2 SVGAGI. V trimming: 9 bases; J trimming: 3 bases; junction bases outside the gene matches: 2. The CDR3 is 13 residues long. The CDR3 DNA reads as TGTGCCAGTGGGACAGGGTCTAATGAAAAACTGTTTTTT. Its translation: CASGTGSNEKLFF.

The chain has TRBV27 and TRBJ1-6, with D uncertain. Germline loops: CDR1 MNHEY, CDR2 SMNVEV (reference sequence). This CDR3 has 12 residues. V was cut by 8 bases and J by 11 bases, with 13 bases left in between. The CDR3 spells CASSFTGTPLHF. The CDR3 nucleotides read TGTGCCAGCTCCTTTACCGGGACACCCCTCCACTTT.

This clone occurred once. V and J are TRBV6-1 and TRBJ1-2; D is possibly TRBD1 (5 bases). The CDR3 covers 12 residues. With 6 bases removed from V and 2 bases from J, the gap between germline ends came to 7 bases. Germline V gene data show CDR1 as MNHNS and CDR2 as SASEGT. CDR3 loop: CASRNRNYGYTF. DNA for the CDR3: TGTGCCAGCAGAAACAGGAACTATGGCTACACCTTC.

This clone was observed a single time. The chain links TRBV5-1 to TRBJ2-1, with D maybe TRBD2 (6 bases). CDR3 length: 14 amino acids. Trimming stripped 4 bases from V and 7 bases from J, with 15 bases between. Germline CDR1 SGHRS, CDR2 YFSETQ. This chain's CDR3 is CASSPPEGANEQFF. The CDR3 DNA is TGCGCCAGCAGCCCCCCGGAGGGAGCGAATGAGCAGTTCTTC.